This TCR beta chain comes out of a study of blood T cell repertoires in COVID-19. Overall study context: COVID-19 samples collected from the United States, Italy and Spain covered acute and convalescent phases. T cells, B-cell-depleted T cells, or PBMCs provided the cDNA or gDNA that served as material.

The repertoire was sequenced with immunoSEQ multiplex PCR; TCRdb's copy has only in-frame clones and lacks some. The table has roughly 450,000 clones, roughly 88% seen once. Trimming took 0 bases from V and 2 from J, leaving 11 bases between them. Germline CDR1 is MGHRA and CDR2 is YSYEKL. The CDR3 is 15 amino acids. The cohort comprised adults aged about 18 to 100 years residing in under 30 US areas. The study assigned cohorts using participant-reported clinical history. The clonotype originates from a man aged 18-30 years who had recovered from COVID-19. The specimen was PBMCs or T cells enriched from blood (not recorded which). J is TRBJ2-7 and V is TRBV4-1; D perhaps matches TRBD1 (5 bases). CDR3 DNA sequence: TGCGCCAGCAGCCAAGAGTTGGCCAGGGCCTACGAGCAGTACTTC. Protein: CASSQELARAYEQYF.